A selection of T cell receptor beta chains follows, all from one sample in a study of blood T cell repertoires in COVID-19. TCRdb's copy holds only in-frame clones and misses some; the assay was immunoSEQ multiplex PCR. The sample lists 50,000 or so clones, more than 70% occurring once. The sequenced material came from peripheral blood. These receptors were taken from a woman of 80 years or more with acute or convalescent COVID-19. CDR3s include the opening cysteine and the closing phenylalanine or tryptophan. The order of the fields is CDR3 protein, CDR3 DNA, V gene, J gene, clone size, D gene. A D gene is named only where the DNA matches it firmly. Not every row has a clone size; where given, it reads once, few, many or a size class.

cdr3_aa: CASSSFYEQYF
cdr3_nt: TGTGCCAGCAGCTCGTTCTACGAGCAGTACTTC
v_call: TRBV7-2
j_call: TRBJ2-7
clone_size: NA
d_call: NA

cdr3_aa: CASSDVHYYSPLHF
cdr3_nt: TGTGCCAGCAGTGACGTACATTATTATTCACCCCTCCACTTT
v_call: TRBV6-1
j_call: TRBJ1-6
clone_size: NA
d_call: NA

cdr3_aa: CASRAGHPEGYTF
cdr3_nt: TGTGCCAGCAGAGCAGGACATCCAGAGGGCTACACCTTC
v_call: TRBV12-3/TRBV12-4
j_call: TRBJ1-2
clone_size: NA
d_call: NA

cdr3_aa: CASSRDRLAWGSPLHF
cdr3_nt: TGTGCCAGCAGCCGGGACAGGCTGGCGTGGGGTTCACCCCTCCACTTT
v_call: TRBV6-6
j_call: TRBJ1-6
clone_size: NA
d_call: TRBD1

cdr3_aa: CASREAGDFSYEQYF
cdr3_nt: TGTGCCAGCAGAGAAGCGGGGGACTTCTCCTACGAGCAGTACTTC
v_call: TRBV28
j_call: TRBJ2-7
clone_size: NA
d_call: TRBD2

cdr3_aa: CASSLSGTNTGELFF
cdr3_nt: TGTGCCAGCAGTTTATCCGGGACGAACACCGGGGAGCTGTTTTTT
v_call: TRBV7-6
j_call: TRBJ2-2
clone_size: NA
d_call: NA

cdr3_aa: CASSSWRGTETQYF
cdr3_nt: TGTGCCAGCAGCTCGTGGAGGGGTACGGAGACCCAGTACTTC
v_call: TRBV5-4
j_call: TRBJ2-5
clone_size: NA
d_call: NA

cdr3_aa: CASSRETGAYGYTF
cdr3_nt: TGTGCCAGCAGCCGAGAGACAGGGGCGTATGGCTACACCTTC
v_call: TRBV7-9
j_call: TRBJ1-2
clone_size: NA
d_call: TRBD1

cdr3_aa: CASTRQGDGSGANVLTF
cdr3_nt: TGTGCCAGTACCAGACAGGGGGATGGTTCTGGGGCCAACGTCCTGACTTTC
v_call: TRBV19
j_call: TRBJ2-6
clone_size: NA
d_call: TRBD1

cdr3_aa: CAIREDTEAFF
cdr3_nt: TGTGCCATCCGGGAGGACACTGAAGCTTTCTTT
v_call: TRBV10-3
j_call: TRBJ1-1
clone_size: NA
d_call: NA

cdr3_aa: CASRDAGRKTQYF
cdr3_nt: TGTGCCAGCAGGGACGCTGGGAGGAAGACCCAGTACTTC
v_call: TRBV12-3/TRBV12-4
j_call: TRBJ2-5
clone_size: NA
d_call: NA

cdr3_aa: CASSLTGGAAGQPQHF
cdr3_nt: TGTGCCAGCAGCTTAACTGGAGGCGCCGCCGGTCAGCCCCAGCATTTT
v_call: TRBV7-8
j_call: TRBJ1-5
clone_size: once
d_call: NA

cdr3_aa: CASSLGGGTEAFF
cdr3_nt: TGTGCCAGCAGCTTAGGAGGGGGCACTGAAGCTTTCTTT
v_call: TRBV7-6
j_call: TRBJ1-1
clone_size: NA
d_call: NA

cdr3_aa: CASSQGRGGQGHDTQYF
cdr3_nt: TGTGCCAGCAGCCAAGGCAGGGGGGGACAGGGGCACGATACGCAGTATTTT
v_call: TRBV3-1/TRBV3-2
j_call: TRBJ2-3
clone_size: NA
d_call: TRBD1

cdr3_aa: CASIEQGLQETQYF
cdr3_nt: TGTGCCAGCATCGAACAGGGGCTCCAAGAGACCCAGTACTTC
v_call: TRBV2
j_call: TRBJ2-5
clone_size: NA
d_call: TRBD1

cdr3_aa: CASSLLQGRDEQYF
cdr3_nt: TGCGCCAGCAGCTTGCTGCAGGGGAGGGACGAGCAGTACTTC
v_call: TRBV5-1
j_call: TRBJ2-7
clone_size: NA
d_call: NA

cdr3_aa: CASTDRALLNQPQHF
cdr3_nt: TGTGCCAGTACTGACAGGGCCCTACTCAATCAGCCCCAGCATTTT
v_call: TRBV19
j_call: TRBJ1-5
clone_size: NA
d_call: TRBD1

cdr3_aa: CASSPRTSGTGELFF
cdr3_nt: TGTGCCAGCAGCCCGCGGACTAGCGGGACCGGGGAGCTGTTTTTT
v_call: TRBV7-3
j_call: TRBJ2-2
clone_size: NA
d_call: TRBD2

cdr3_aa: CASSLGLAYTNYGYTF
cdr3_nt: TGTGCCAGCAGCTTAGGTCTGGCATACACTAACTATGGCTACACCTTC
v_call: TRBV11-2
j_call: TRBJ1-2
clone_size: NA
d_call: NA

cdr3_aa: CASVSLQGMVIINTEAFF
cdr3_nt: TGTGCCAGCGTGTCTCTCCAGGGGATGGTGATTATTAACACTGAAGCTTTCTTT
v_call: TRBV28
j_call: TRBJ1-1
clone_size: NA
d_call: NA

cdr3_aa: CASSLKEGANEKLFF
cdr3_nt: TGCGCCAGCAGCTTGAAGGAGGGTGCTAATGAAAAACTGTTTTTT
v_call: TRBV5-1
j_call: TRBJ1-4
clone_size: NA
d_call: NA

cdr3_aa: CAWNIHYNSPLHF
cdr3_nt: TGTGCCTGGAACATTCACTATAATTCACCCCTCCACTTT
v_call: TRBV30
j_call: TRBJ1-6
clone_size: NA
d_call: NA

cdr3_aa: CASSQDADQPQHF
cdr3_nt: TGCGCCAGCAGCCAAGATGCGGATCAGCCCCAGCATTTT
v_call: TRBV4-1
j_call: TRBJ1-5
clone_size: NA
d_call: NA

cdr3_aa: CASSESGFGFAHQPQHF
cdr3_nt: TGTGCCAGCAGCGAATCGGGGTTTGGTTTCGCCCATCAGCCCCAGCATTTT
v_call: TRBV28
j_call: TRBJ1-5
clone_size: NA
d_call: NA

cdr3_aa: CASSLGGVGYTF
cdr3_nt: TGTGCCAGCAGCCTCGGGGGGGTTGGCTACACCTTC
v_call: TRBV5-8
j_call: TRBJ1-2
clone_size: NA
d_call: NA

cdr3_aa: CASSDEGLATDTQYF
cdr3_nt: TGTGCCAGCAGTGATGAGGGACTAGCTACAGATACGCAGTATTTT
v_call: TRBV2
j_call: TRBJ2-3
clone_size: NA
d_call: TRBD2

cdr3_aa: CASSVGLAGYNEQFF
cdr3_nt: TGTGCCAGCAGCGTAGGACTAGCGGGCTACAATGAGCAGTTCTTC
v_call: TRBV9
j_call: TRBJ2-1
clone_size: NA
d_call: TRBD2

cdr3_aa: CASSSVRVANYGYTF
cdr3_nt: TGTGCCAGCAGTTCGGTTCGAGTAGCTAACTATGGCTACACCTTC
v_call: TRBV27
j_call: TRBJ1-2
clone_size: NA
d_call: NA

cdr3_aa: CASSPAAQETQYF
cdr3_nt: TGTGCTAGCAGCCCAGCGGCGCAGGAGACCCAGTACTTC
v_call: TRBV7-7
j_call: TRBJ2-5
clone_size: NA
d_call: NA

cdr3_aa: CATRQGANTEAFF
cdr3_nt: TGTGCCACCCGACAGGGGGCAAACACTGAAGCTTTCTTT
v_call: TRBV6-5
j_call: TRBJ1-1
clone_size: NA
d_call: TRBD1

cdr3_aa: CASSLGLAGGNEQFF
cdr3_nt: TGTGCCAGCAGCCTGGGACTAGCTGGGGGGAATGAGCAGTTCTTC
v_call: TRBV11-3
j_call: TRBJ2-1
clone_size: NA
d_call: TRBD2

cdr3_aa: CASSSPEGSNTGELFF
cdr3_nt: TGTGCCAGCAGTTCCCCGGAGGGGTCGAACACCGGGGAGCTGTTTTTT
v_call: TRBV9
j_call: TRBJ2-2
clone_size: NA
d_call: NA

cdr3_aa: CASSSNGGGRNTEAFF
cdr3_nt: TGTGCCAGCAGCTCGAACGGGGGAGGGCGGAACACTGAAGCTTTCTTT
v_call: TRBV7-3
j_call: TRBJ1-1
clone_size: NA
d_call: NA

cdr3_aa: CASSFDPGNTEAFF
cdr3_nt: TGTGCCAGCAGCTTCGACCCGGGGAACACTGAAGCTTTCTTT
v_call: TRBV11-1
j_call: TRBJ1-1
clone_size: NA
d_call: NA

cdr3_aa: CASRERGGLNEQYF
cdr3_nt: TGTGCCAGCAGGGAAAGGGGGGGCCTAAACGAGCAGTACTTC
v_call: TRBV28
j_call: TRBJ2-7
clone_size: few
d_call: NA

cdr3_aa: CASSPSGQINYGYTF
cdr3_nt: TGTGCCAGCTCACCCTCAGGACAGATTAACTATGGCTACACCTTC
v_call: TRBV18
j_call: TRBJ1-2
clone_size: NA
d_call: NA

cdr3_aa: CASSVGGGGPEQYF
cdr3_nt: TGTGCCAGCAGCGTAGGAGGGGGGGGCCCCGAGCAGTACTTC
v_call: TRBV9
j_call: TRBJ2-7
clone_size: NA
d_call: NA

cdr3_aa: CASKRTGANYGYTF
cdr3_nt: TGTGCCAGCAAGAGGACGGGAGCTAACTATGGCTACACCTTC
v_call: TRBV3-1/TRBV3-2
j_call: TRBJ1-2
clone_size: once
d_call: NA

cdr3_aa: CASSQKRGANVLTF
cdr3_nt: TGTGCCAGCAGCCAAAAGCGTGGAGCCAACGTCCTGACTTTC
v_call: TRBV3-1/TRBV3-2
j_call: TRBJ2-6
clone_size: NA
d_call: NA

cdr3_aa: CATSRRGQGRLRGANVLTF
cdr3_nt: TGTGCCACCAGCAGACGGGGACAGGGCCGTTTGAGAGGGGCCAACGTCCTGACTTTC
v_call: TRBV15
j_call: TRBJ2-6
clone_size: NA
d_call: TRBD1

cdr3_aa: CASGSGQASYNSPLHF
cdr3_nt: TGTGCTAGTGGTTCAGGACAGGCTTCCTATAATTCACCCCTCCACTTT
v_call: TRBV12-5
j_call: TRBJ1-6
clone_size: NA
d_call: TRBD1